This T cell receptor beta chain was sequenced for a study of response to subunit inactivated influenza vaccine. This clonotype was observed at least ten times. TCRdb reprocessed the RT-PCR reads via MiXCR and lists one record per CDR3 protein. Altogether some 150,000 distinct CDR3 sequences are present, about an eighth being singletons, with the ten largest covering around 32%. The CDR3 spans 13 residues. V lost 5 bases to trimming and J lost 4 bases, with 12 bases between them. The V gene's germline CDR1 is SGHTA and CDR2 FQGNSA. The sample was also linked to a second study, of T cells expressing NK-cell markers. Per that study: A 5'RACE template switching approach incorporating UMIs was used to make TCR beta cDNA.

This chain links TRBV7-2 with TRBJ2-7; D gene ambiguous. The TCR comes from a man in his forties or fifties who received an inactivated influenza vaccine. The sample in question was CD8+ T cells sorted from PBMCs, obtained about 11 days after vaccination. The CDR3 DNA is TGTGCCAGCAGCCTCGGGTGGGCTTACGAGCAGTACTTC. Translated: CASSLGWAYEQYF.